Listed below are T cell receptor beta chains from one sample, sequenced in a study of neurological immune-mediated disorders. MiXCR was run by TCRdb on the 5' RACE reads, yielding one entry per CDR3 protein. The repertoire has 25,000 to 30,000 distinct CDR3 sequences, about a sixth of them found once; the top ten carry 4.5% to 5%. Input material: CD4+ T cells from blood. The receptors shown here come from a female donor with HTLV-1-associated myelopathy (HAM/TSP). CDR3s include the opening cysteine and the closing phenylalanine or tryptophan. A D gene is named only where the DNA matches it firmly. Clone size, where shown, is once, few, many, or a class for clones that have expanded.

clone size,V gene,J gene,CDR3 length,D gene,CDR3 protein,CDR3 DNA
many,TRBV14,TRBJ2-5,18,TRBD2,CASSLGTSGPWAEETQYF,TGTGCCAGCAGCCTTGGGACTAGCGGGCCCTGGGCAGAAGAGACCCAGTACTTC
many,TRBV5-1,TRBJ2-5,15,TRBD1,CASSLAGQGGETQYF,TGCGCCAGCAGCTTGGCGGGACAGGGCGGGGAGACCCAGTACTTC
many,TRBV12-3/TRBV12-4,TRBJ2-2,15,NA,CASSLGSANTGELFF,TGTGCCAGCAGTTTAGGGTCTGCGAACACCGGGGAGCTGTTTTTT
many,TRBV10-1,TRBJ2-3,16,NA,CASSEVLGTHTDTQYF,TGCGCCAGCAGTGAAGTGTTGGGGACCCACACAGATACGCAGTATTTT
many,TRBV12-3/TRBV12-4,TRBJ2-3,15,TRBD1,CASSRDSYSTDTQYF,TGTGCCAGCAGTAGGGACAGTTATAGCACAGATACGCAGTATTTT
many,TRBV3-1,TRBJ2-7,13,TRBD1,CASSPGTDREQYF,TGTGCCAGCAGCCCAGGGACAGATCGGGAGCAGTACTTC
NA,TRBV30,TRBJ1-2,11,NA,CAWSVANGYTF,TGTGCCTGGAGTGTAGCGAACGGCTACACCTTC
many,TRBV7-3,TRBJ2-1,17,TRBD2,CASSLLGSGASTNEQFF,TGTGCCAGCAGCTTACTCGGTAGCGGGGCATCAACCAATGAGCAGTTCTTC
many,TRBV5-1,TRBJ2-1,16,TRBD2,CASSFSGRRSYNEQFF,TGCGCCAGCAGCTTTAGCGGGAGACGCTCCTACAATGAGCAGTTCTTC
many,TRBV20-1,TRBJ2-2,15,NA,CSARDSGSGGGELFF,TGCAGTGCTAGAGATTCGGGGAGTGGGGGCGGGGAGCTGTTTTTT
many,TRBV20-1,TRBJ2-3,15,TRBD2,CSASRTRGGTDTQYF,TGCAGTGCTAGTAGGACTAGAGGTGGCACAGATACGCAGTATTTT
NA,TRBV11-2,TRBJ2-7,15,TRBD2,CASSAATGTSYEQYF,TGTGCCAGCAGCGCAGCAACCGGGACTAGCTACGAGCAGTACTTC
medium-sized,TRBV10-2,TRBJ1-4,14,TRBD1,CASSGTGGREKLFF,TGCGCCAGCAGCGGGACAGGGGGCCGTGAAAAACTGTTTTTT
many,TRBV29-1,TRBJ2-5,15,NA,CSVEDGGLRQETQYF,TGCAGCGTTGAAGATGGGGGGCTGCGCCAAGAGACCCAGTACTTC
few,TRBV2,TRBJ1-1,12,NA,CASNTEETGAFF,TGTGCCAGCAATACGGAAGAGACGGGAGCTTTCTTT
many,TRBV7-2,TRBJ2-3,15,NA,CASSFSASPQDTQYF,TGTGCCAGCAGCTTTTCGGCCAGCCCTCAGGATACGCAGTATTTT
few,TRBV19,TRBJ2-5,12,NA,CASSETMETQYF,TGTGCCAGTAGCGAGACTATGGAGACCCAGTACTTC
many,TRBV2,TRBJ2-2,14,TRBD1,CASSAGTGVGELFF,TGTGCCAGCAGTGCCGGGACAGGGGTCGGGGAGCTGTTTTTT
many,TRBV4-2,TRBJ2-2,18,NA,CASSQASLGGTNTGELFF,TGTGCCAGCAGCCAAGCAAGTTTAGGGGGGACGAACACCGGGGAGCTGTTTTTT
many,TRBV20-1,TRBJ2-2,11,NA,CSASSTGELFF,TGCAGTGCTAGTTCCACCGGGGAGCTGTTTTTT
many,TRBV20-1,TRBJ2-7,18,TRBD2,CSANLPGTSGGVAYEQYF,TGCAGTGCTAACCTCCCCGGGACTAGCGGGGGGGTAGCCTACGAGCAGTACTTC
many,TRBV4-3,TRBJ2-2,15,NA,CASSQERTVTGELFF,TGCGCCAGCAGCCAAGAAAGGACAGTCACCGGGGAGCTGTTTTTT
many,TRBV5-8,TRBJ2-7,15,NA,CASSFKGQGSYEQYF,TGTGCCAGCAGCTTCAAGGGGCAGGGATCGTACGAGCAGTACTTC
many,TRBV6-5,TRBJ2-1,14,TRBD2,CASRSSGRVHEQFF,TGTGCCAGCAGATCTAGCGGGAGGGTACATGAGCAGTTCTTC
many,TRBV14,TRBJ1-1,16,NA,CASSQDPSRVGTEAFF,TGTGCCAGCAGCCAAGATCCGAGCAGGGTTGGCACTGAAGCTTTCTTT
many,TRBV29-1,TRBJ2-3,17,TRBD2,CSDLRGDERGDTDTQYF,TGCAGCGACCTCCGAGGTGACGAGCGGGGGGACACAGATACGCAGTATTTT
NA,TRBV7-2,TRBJ1-1,16,TRBD1,CASSLPQGAPNTEAFF,TGTGCCAGCAGCTTACCACAGGGGGCCCCGAACACTGAAGCTTTCTTT
many,TRBV7-2,TRBJ1-4,12,TRBD1,CASSHRGEKLFF,TGTGCCAGCAGCCACAGGGGTGAAAAACTGTTTTTT
many,TRBV4-1,TRBJ1-1,15,NA,CASSQDRGDYTEAFF,TGCGCCAGCAGCCAAGATCGTGGGGATTACACTGAAGCTTTCTTT
once,TRBV11-2,TRBJ2-2,12,NA,CASSLSTGELFF,TGTGCCAGCAGCTTAAGCACCGGGGAGCTGTTTTTT
many,TRBV10-3,TRBJ2-7,13,NA,CATASGTSDEQYF,TGTGCCACTGCCTCCGGGACATCCGACGAGCAGTACTTC
many,TRBV20-1,TRBJ1-6,14,NA,CSARDRRGGSPLHF,TGCAGTGCTAGAGATCGCAGGGGAGGATCACCCCTCCACTTT
many,TRBV20-1,TRBJ2-1,14,NA,CSAREGSAGYEQFF,TGCAGTGCTAGAGAGGGCAGCGCGGGGTATGAGCAGTTCTTC
many,TRBV2,TRBJ2-2,15,NA,CASSWAGPPTGELFF,TGTGCCAGCAGTTGGGCCGGTCCGCCCACCGGGGAGCTGTTTTTT
many,TRBV20-1,TRBJ2-5,14,NA,CSARDRTNQETQYF,TGCAGTGCTAGAGATCGGACTAACCAAGAGACCCAGTACTTC
many,TRBV28,TRBJ2-3,14,TRBD1,CASQKRGTGDTQYF,TGTGCCAGCCAAAAACGGGGGACAGGAGATACGCAGTATTTT
many,TRBV5-1,TRBJ2-1,14,TRBD2,CASSLGSGGNEQFF,TGCGCCAGCAGCTTGGGAAGCGGGGGTAATGAGCAGTTCTTC
many,TRBV12-3/TRBV12-4,TRBJ2-1,14,NA,CASMTASSYNEQFF,TGTGCCAGCATGACAGCGAGCTCCTACAATGAGCAGTTCTTC
NA,TRBV5-1,TRBJ2-2,14,TRBD2,CASREGIKTGELFF,TGCGCCAGCCGGGAGGGAATTAAGACCGGGGAGCTGTTTTTT
many,TRBV3-1,TRBJ1-2,14,TRBD1,CASSQDRDSLGYTF,TGTGCCAGCAGCCAAGATAGGGACAGCTTGGGCTACACCTTC
NA,TRBV7-9,TRBJ2-1,14,TRBD1,CASSERTGANKKFF,TGTGCCAGCAGCGAAAGGACAGGGGCGAATAAGAAGTTCTTC
many,TRBV20-1,TRBJ2-1,14,TRBD2,CSATTSGTYNEQFF,TGCAGTGCCACGACTAGCGGGACCTACAATGAGCAGTTCTTC
many,TRBV2,TRBJ2-1,16,NA,CASSGTGFGSYNEQFF,TGTGCCAGCAGTGGGACGGGATTCGGGTCCTACAATGAGCAGTTCTTC